The 16 T cell receptor beta chains presented below share a single source sample, sequenced in a study of Tregs in tolerant kidney transplant recipients. The table came from immunoSEQ multiplex PCR; TCRdb's copy has only in-frame clones and leaves some out. The sample carries about 17,000 clones, 65% to 90% recorded once. Sequencing was carried out using Tregs from blood. The receptor source for this set is a human donor in good health.

V is TRBV11-3 and J is TRBJ2-7, with 7 bases aligning to TRBD1. Per germline, CDR1 SGHNT and CDR2 YENEEA. The CDR3 runs to 14 residues. V trimming: 3 bases; J trimming: 0 bases; junction bases outside the gene matches: 2. CDR3 region: CASSFRDSSYEQYF. CDR3 DNA: TGTGCCAGCAGCTTCCGGGACAGCTCCTACGAGCAGTACTTC.

CDR3 sequence reads: CASSFMQTSSGNTIYF. CDR3 bases: TGTGCCAGCAGCTTTATGCAGACTAGCTCTGGAAACACCATATATTTT. The V and J genes are TRBV7-2 and TRBJ1-3; D is unclear. Trimming shortened V by 3 bases and J by 0 bases, and 12 bases separated the two germline ends. The CDR3 has 16 residues. Germline V lookup: CDR1 SGHTA, CDR2 FQGNSA.

The genes are TRBV29-1 and TRBJ1-4, with 8 nucleotides matching TRBD1. J gave up 8 bases and V 5 bases, and 7 bases lay outside the gene matches. CDR1 is SQVTM, CDR2 ANQGSEA, per germline. The CDR3 contains 13 residues. In DNA, the CDR3 is TGCAGCGTTAGTATCGGACAGGGAGAAAAACTGTTTTTT. Its translation: CSVSIGQGEKLFF.

J is TRBJ2-1 and V is TRBV7-9; 8 nucleotides line up with TRBD2. J lost 4 bases, V lost 3 bases, and 5 bases had no gene match. Germline CDR1 is SEHNR and CDR2 is FQNEAQ (reference sequence). The CDR3 spans 15 residues. CDR3 DNA: TGTGCCAGCAGCTTCCTAGCGGGCCCTTACAATGAGCAGTTCTTC. Encoded protein: CASSFLAGPYNEQFF. The whole variable domain, filled in from reference TRBV7-9 and TRBJ2-1, reads DTGVSQNPRHKITKRGQNVTFRCDPISEHNRLYWYRQTLGQGPEFLTYFQNEAQLEKSRLLSDRFSAERPKGSFSTLEIQRTEQGDSAMYLCASSFLAGPYNEQFFGPGTRLTVL.

The chain employs TRBV28 and TRBJ2-7; the D gene is possibly TRBD2 (6 bases). The CDR3 consists of 11 residues. From germline, CDR1 is MDHEN and CDR2 SYDVKM. Trimming took 5 bases from V and 11 from J, leaving 13 bases between them. CDR3 nucleotides: TGTGCCAGCAGTACCCGGGGGTTGGAGTACTTC. Translation: CASSTRGLEYF.

The chain has TRBV12-5 and TRBJ2-1; D is possibly TRBD1 or TRBD2 (5 bases each). The germline V gene encodes CDR1 LGHNT and CDR2 FRNRAP. This CDR3 comprises 11 residues. V was cut by 2 bases and J by 10 bases, with 6 bases left in between. CDR3 region: CASGLRGEQFF. The CDR3 region has the DNA TGTGCTAGTGGTTTGCGGGGCGAGCAGTTCTTC.

Details on this clone: Mismatch with germline at one junction end may stem from a read error. The chain has TRBV15 and TRBJ1-2, with D possibly being TRBD1 (6 bases). CDR1 is LNHNV and CDR2 is YYDKDF in the germline V gene (reference sequence). This CDR3 comprises 15 residues. In DNA, the CDR3 is TGTGCCACCAGCGGGGGGGACACCTCTAACTATGGCTGCACCTTC. This translates into CATSGGDTSNYGCTF. Full variable domain (missing parts from reference TRBV15 and TRBJ1-2): DAMVIQNPRYQVTQFGKPVTLSCSQTLNHNVMYWYQQKSSQAPKLLFHYYDKDFNNEADTPDNFQSRRPNTSFCFLDIRSPGLGDTAMYLCATSGGDTSNYGCTFGSGTRLTVV.

The chain carries TRBV14 and TRBJ2-1; 9 nucleotides line up with TRBD2. Trimming at V came to 4 bases and at J to 8 bases, leaving 15 bases not matched to a gene. The CDR3 length is 17 residues. Germline CDR1 reads SGHDN; CDR2 reads FVKESK. The CDR3 nucleotides are TGTGCCAGCAGCCCCGCGGGGGCGGGAGGGTCCCCGCATGAGCAGTTCTTC. It encodes CASSPAGAGGSPHEQFF.

This clone was recorded a few times. The V and J genes are TRBV7-6 and TRBJ2-3; D is possibly TRBD2 (5 bases). V was trimmed by 5 bases and J by 11 bases, leaving 20 bases between them. Germline V gives CDR1 SGHVS, CDR2 FNYEAQ. The CDR3 loop spans 14 amino acids. The DNA for the CDR3 is TGTGCCAGCAGCCTATTGCGAGGAGGCACTGAGCAGTATTTT. Its translation is CASSLLRGGTEQYF.

V is TRBV7-2 and J is TRBJ2-7; TRBD2 matches 7 bases. V was pared by 5 bases and J by 3 bases, with 13 bases of the junction left unmatched. The CDR3 is 16 residues long. The germline V gene has CDR1 SGHTA and CDR2 FQGNSA. This CDR3 reads CASSPGLGLTGYEQYF. The CDR3 nucleotides are TGTGCCAGCAGCCCAGGGCTGGGACTAACAGGCTACGAGCAGTACTTC.

In its sample, this clone was seen once. V and J are TRBV7-9 and TRBJ2-5; unclear D gene. The CDR3 length is 14 residues. The germline CDR1 and CDR2 sequences are SEHNR and FQNEAQ (reference sequence). Trimming removed 5 bases at V and 0 bases at J, with 10 bases between. Written as DNA, the CDR3 is TGTGCCAGCAGCCGTCGAGGTTACCAAGAGACCCAGTACTTC. Protein sequence: CASSRRGYQETQYF.

This rearrangement joins TRBV25-1 to TRBJ1-1, with unresolved D. Germline CDR1 MGHDK, CDR2 SYGVNS. V lost 1 base, J lost 2 bases, and 8 bases lay in between. The CDR3 length is 14 residues. The CDR3 here is CASSELRSNTEAFF. The CDR3, as DNA: TGTGCCAGCAGTGAATTAAGGTCTAACACTGAAGCTTTCTTT.

This clone was observed a handful of times. V gene TRBV6-1 combines with J gene TRBJ2-7; TRBD1 matches 7 bases. From germline, CDR1 is MNHNS and CDR2 SASEGT. J gave up 2 bases and V 7 bases, and 11 bases lay outside the gene matches. The CDR3 covers 15 residues. The CDR3 loop reads CASTRTGLPTYEQYF. DNA for the CDR3: TGTGCCAGCACCAGGACAGGTTTGCCTACCTACGAGCAGTACTTC.

This chain joins TRBV2 and TRBJ1-2; 7 nucleotides match TRBD1. The J segment lost 4 bases and the V segment lost 7 bases, leaving 6 bases of the junction unmatched. Germline V gene data show CDR1 as SNHLY and CDR2 as FYNNEI. The CDR3 runs to 13 residues. CDR3 in amino acids: CASIRGRSYGYTF. CDR3 coding DNA: TGTGCCAGCATAAGGGGGCGGTCCTATGGCTACACCTTC.

The V call is TRBV5-6, the J call TRBJ1-1; the D gene is possibly TRBD1 (5 bases). The germline V gene encodes CDR1 SGHDT and CDR2 YYEEEE. The CDR3 runs 12 residues. The V gene lost 0 bases and the J gene lost 9 bases, with 9 bases spanning the gap. CDR3 sequence: CASSLEQAKAFF. In nucleotides, the CDR3 is TGTGCCAGCAGCTTGGAACAGGCAAAAGCTTTCTTT.

The chain uses TRBV7-8 and TRBJ1-3, with a weak D call TRBD1 (5 bases). The CDR3 has 15 residues. In germline, CDR1 is SGHVS, CDR2 FQNEAQ. Trimming took off 5 bases at V and 4 bases at J, with 15 bases between the two ends. Written as DNA, the CDR3 is TGTGCCAGCAGCAGTGTTTGGGGACTGGGAAACACCATATATTTT. It is translated as CASSSVWGLGNTIYF.